The 19 T cell receptor beta chains in this list originate from one sample, sequenced in a study of T cell clonotyping in hematopoietic cell transplantation. TCRdb's table, derived via immunoSEQ multiplex PCR, lists solely in-frame clones and lacks some. This table holds more than 70,000 clones, 90% to 96% found once. The time point: recipient sample about 28 days before transplant, after cytoreduction. The material sequenced was peripheral blood mononuclear cells, taken before stem cell transplant. These receptors were taken from a woman between 45 and 65 years old with acute myeloid leukemia. Some clones in this sample may be carry-over from other donors' samples.

This rearrangement joins TRBV6-1 to TRBJ2-1, with a weak D call TRBD1 (5 bases). The CDR3 totals 13 residues. The germline V gene has CDR1 MNHNS and CDR2 SASEGT. Trimming left V 3 bases short and J 5 bases short, with 8 bases between. CDR3 DNA sequence: TGTGCCAGCAGTGACAGGGAACACAATGAGCAGTTCTTC. Translating gives CASSDREHNEQFF.

The DNA of the CDR3 is TGTGCCAGCAGTGAAGGGTGGGGAACTGGGGCCAACGTCCTGACTTTC. It encodes CASSEGWGTGANVLTF. V is TRBV6-1 and J is TRBJ2-6; no clear D. The CDR3 extends over 16 amino acids. Germline assignment: CDR1 MNHNS and CDR2 SASEGT. Between the trimmed V and J ends, which lost 1 base and 2 bases, there was a span of 9 bases.

This clone was seen only once. The rearrangement uses TRBV7-3 and TRBJ2-2; D may correspond to TRBD1 or TRBD2 (7 bases each). Trimming took 8 bases from V and 5 from J, leaving 12 bases between them. The CDR3 is made up of 13 amino acids. Germline loops: CDR1 SGHTA, CDR2 FQGTGA. CDR3 in amino acids: CASGRGQTGELFF. DNA for the CDR3: TGTGCCAGCGGGAGGGGGCAGACCGGGGAGCTGTTTTTT.

The genes are TRBV25-1 and TRBJ2-3, with TRBD1 identical over 8 bases. Germline V lookup: CDR1 MGHDK, CDR2 SYGVNS. The CDR3 is 14 residues long. V shed 8 bases, J shed 2 bases, and the junction held 6 bases outside the gene matches. CDR3 DNA sequence: TGTGCCAGCCAGGACAGGGACTTCACAGATACGCAGTATTTT. Residues: CASQDRDFTDTQYF.

This chain links TRBV29-1 with TRBJ2-7; 10 bases map to TRBD2. The CDR3 totals 13 residues. The V segment lost 7 bases and the J segment 1 base; nucleotides outside the gene matches: 4. The germline V gene has CDR1 SQVTM and CDR2 ANQGSEA. DNA for the CDR3: TGCAGCGCGCGGACTAGCGGATCCTACGAGCAGTACTTC. Protein product: CSARTSGSYEQYF.

The sample holds one count of this clone. The gene calls are TRBV30 and TRBJ1-1; D gene unclear. V was cut by 2 bases and J by 13 bases, with 8 bases left in between. The CDR3 spans 9 residues. Germline V gene data show CDR1 as GTSNPN and CDR2 as SVGIG (reference sequence). The CDR3 loop is CAWSPPGFF. DNA of the CDR3: TGTGCCTGGAGTCCTCCAGGTTTCTTT.

The CDR3 nucleotides are TGTGCCAGCAGCTTACGGGTTGGCATGAACACTGAAGCTTTCTTT. Protein sequence: CASSLRVGMNTEAFF. This sequence joins TRBV11-2 and TRBJ1-1, with no clear D. The CDR3 runs to 15 residues. Trimming stripped 2 bases from V and 0 bases from J, with 10 bases between. Per the germline V gene, CDR1 is SGHAT and CDR2 is FQNNGV.

J is TRBJ2-5 and V is TRBV6-1; D perhaps matches TRBD2 (6 bases). Germline assignment: CDR1 MNHNS and CDR2 SASEGT. V lost 11 bases, J lost 4 bases, and 17 bases lay in between. The CDR3 covers 13 residues. CDR3 in amino acids: CALRVAGLETQYF. The CDR3 nucleotides are TGTGCCCTGAGGGTGGCGGGGTTAGAGACCCAGTACTTC.

The CDR3, as DNA: TGTGCCAGCAGTGAACGGTTCGCTAGCGGGAGGGCCTCCGATACGCAGTATTTT. Protein sequence: CASSERFASGRASDTQYF. V gene TRBV2 combines with J gene TRBJ2-3; 12 nucleotides agree with TRBD2. J lost 6 bases, V lost 2 bases, and 12 bases had no gene match. Per germline, CDR1 SNHLY and CDR2 FYNNEI. The CDR3 spans 18 residues.

This chain joins TRBV6-5 and TRBJ1-1; TRBD1 might be the D (6 bases). V dropped 5 bases and J dropped 5 bases, with 9 bases sitting between them. This CDR3 has 12 amino acids. The V gene's germline CDR1 is MNHEY and CDR2 SVGAGI. The CDR3 nucleotides are TGTGCCAGCAGTGAGGGGGGGACTGAAGCTTTCTTT. Amino acid sequence: CASSEGGTEAFF.

Only one count was recorded for this clone. The V call is TRBV5-6, the J call TRBJ1-3; the D gene is possibly TRBD1 (6 bases). CDR3 length: 13 residues. V was cut by 3 bases and J by 4 bases, with 8 bases left in between. Germline V lookup: CDR1 SGHDT, CDR2 YYEEEE. CDR3 amino acids: CASSWDTGNTIYF. For the CDR3, the DNA is TGTGCCAGCAGCTGGGACACAGGAAACACCATATATTTT.

V gene TRBV11-1 combines with J gene TRBJ1-1; D uncertain. Trimming left V 5 bases short and J 5 bases short, with 15 bases between. CDR3 length equals 14 residues. Germline V gene sequence: CDR1 SGHAT, CDR2 FQDESV (reference sequence). Written as DNA, the CDR3 is TGTGCCAGCAGCCCAGATTTAGGGATTACTGAAGCTTTCTTT. It is translated as CASSPDLGITEAFF.

As regards this clone: This CDR3 is also generated by other DNA sequences in the sample. The gene calls are TRBV19 and TRBJ2-2, with 9 nucleotides matching TRBD1. The CDR3 totals 15 residues. The ends lost 11 bases at V and 7 bases at J; junction bases unmatched: 14. In germline, CDR1 is LNHDA, CDR2 SQIVND (reference sequence). CDR3 amino acids: CASQTGDRENGELFF. The DNA of the CDR3 is TGTGCCTCTCAGACGGGGGACAGGGAGAACGGGGAGCTGTTTTTT.

V is TRBV7-9 and J is TRBJ2-7; perhaps TRBD2 as D (5 bases). CDR1 is SEHNR and CDR2 is FQNEAQ in the germline V gene (reference sequence). V was trimmed by 5 bases and J by 3 bases, leaving 17 bases between them. This CDR3 contains 15 residues. This CDR3 is CASSPHRDLLYEQYF. Here the CDR3 DNA reads TGTGCCAGCAGCCCACACCGGGATTTACTCTACGAGCAGTACTTC.

This chain links TRBV7-9 with TRBJ1-1; a possible D gene is TRBD1 (6 bases). Trimming left V 3 bases short and J 4 bases short, with 18 bases between. Germline CDR1 reads SEHNR; CDR2 reads FQNEAQ (reference sequence). This CDR3 region has 16 residues. The CDR3 nucleotides read TGTGCCAGCAGCTTCCCAAGGGGGGTGTCTAGCACTGAAGCTTTCTTT. It codes for CASSFPRGVSSTEAFF.

The V and J genes are TRBV6-1 and TRBJ1-5, with 7 bases identical to TRBD1. This CDR3 spans 15 amino acids. Germline V gene data show CDR1 as MNHNS and CDR2 as SASEGT. V shed 6 bases and J 2 bases; nucleotides not matched to a gene: 7. CDR3 loop: CASSVDRAGNQPQHF. The CDR3 DNA reads TGTGCCAGCAGCGTCGACAGGGCGGGCAATCAGCCCCAGCATTTT.

The genes are TRBV7-9 and TRBJ1-2; 10 bases map to TRBD1. Unmatched junction bases numbered 9, after V lost 5 bases and J lost 6 bases. The CDR3 has 15 amino acids. In germline, CDR1 is SEHNR, CDR2 FQNEAQ (reference sequence). The CDR3 is CASSIPGTGVHGYTF. The CDR3 bases are TGTGCCAGCAGCATACCCGGGACAGGGGTCCATGGCTACACCTTC.

The rearrangement joins TRBV29-1 to TRBJ1-5; the match to TRBD1 covers 9 bases. Unmatched junction bases numbered 2, after V lost 6 bases and J lost 2 bases. This CDR3 contains 13 residues. From germline, CDR1 is SQVTM and CDR2 ANQGSEA. Here the CDR3 DNA reads TGCAGCGTGCGGACAGGGGGCAATCAGCCCCAGCATTTT. This sequence encodes CSVRTGGNQPQHF.

V is TRBV5-6 and J is TRBJ2-5, with D unresolved. Deletions cut 1 base from V and 0 bases from J, with 7 bases between. The CDR3 runs 14 residues. From germline, CDR1 is SGHDT and CDR2 YYEEEE. The CDR3 protein is CASSLSPDQETQYF. CDR3 bases: TGTGCCAGCAGCTTGTCTCCAGACCAAGAGACCCAGTACTTC.